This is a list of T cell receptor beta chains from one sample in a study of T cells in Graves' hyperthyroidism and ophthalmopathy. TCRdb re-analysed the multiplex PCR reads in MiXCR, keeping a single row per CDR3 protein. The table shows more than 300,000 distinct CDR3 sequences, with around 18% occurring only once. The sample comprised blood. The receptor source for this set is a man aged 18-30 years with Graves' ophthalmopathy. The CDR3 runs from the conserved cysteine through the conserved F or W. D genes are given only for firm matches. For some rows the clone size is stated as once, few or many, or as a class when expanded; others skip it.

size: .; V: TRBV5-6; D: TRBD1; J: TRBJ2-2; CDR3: CASSKGQGSTGKLFF; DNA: TGTGCCAGCAGCAAGGGACAGGGATCCACCGGGAAGCTGTTTTTT
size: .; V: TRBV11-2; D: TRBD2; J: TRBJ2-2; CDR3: CATTRGGPVTGELFF; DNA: TGTGCCACCACGCGCGGGGGTCCGGTCACCGGGGAGCTGTTTTTT
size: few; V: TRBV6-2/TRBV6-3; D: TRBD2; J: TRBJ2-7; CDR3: CASSYSSGAYEQYF; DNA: TGTGCCAGCAGTTACTCGAGCGGGGCCTACGAGCAGTACTTC
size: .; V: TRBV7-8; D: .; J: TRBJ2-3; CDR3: CASSLARTCTDTQYF; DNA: TGTGCCAGCAGCTTAGCGAGGACCTGCACAGATACGCAGTATTTT
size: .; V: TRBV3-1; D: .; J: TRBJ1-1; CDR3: CASSQDATPGSEAFF; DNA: TGTGCCAGCAGCCAAGATGCGACGCCCGGATCTGAAGCTTTCTTT
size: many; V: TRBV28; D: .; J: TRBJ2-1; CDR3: CASNLRLYNEQFF; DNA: TGTGCCAGCAACCTAAGGTTGTACAATGAGCAGTTCTTC
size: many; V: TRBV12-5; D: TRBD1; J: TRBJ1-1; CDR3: CASGWTGGRETEAFF; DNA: TGTGCTAGTGGTTGGACAGGGGGTCGCGAGACTGAAGCTTTCTTT
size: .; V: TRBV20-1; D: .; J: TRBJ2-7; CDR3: CSAGGRGPTYEQYF; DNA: TGCAGTGCTGGAGGGAGGGGGCCCACCTACGAGCAGTACTTC
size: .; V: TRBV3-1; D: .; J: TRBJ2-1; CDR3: CASSQVETLSGVHYNEQFF; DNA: TGTGCCAGCAGCCAAGTTGAGACCCTCTCAGGCGTCCACTACAATGAGCAGTTCTTC
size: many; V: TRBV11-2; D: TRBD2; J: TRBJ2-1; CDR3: CASSLDSRGTNEQFF; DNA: TGTGCCAGCAGCTTAGATTCGCGGGGGACGAATGAGCAGTTCTTC
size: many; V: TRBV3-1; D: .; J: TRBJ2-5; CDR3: CASSQLRKTQYF; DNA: TGTGCCAGCAGCCAACTAAGGAAGACCCAGTACTTC
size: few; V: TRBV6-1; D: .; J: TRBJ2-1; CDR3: CASSTGEAIGEQFF; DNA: TGTGCCAGCAGTACAGGGGAGGCTATCGGTGAGCAGTTCTTC
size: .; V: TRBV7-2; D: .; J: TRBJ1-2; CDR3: CASSPARGRYGYTF; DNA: TGTGCCAGCAGCCCGGCGCGAGGCCGCTATGGCTACACCTTC
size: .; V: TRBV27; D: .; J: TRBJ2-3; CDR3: CASSYGLNTDTQYF; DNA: TGTGCCAGCAGTTACGGACTCAACACAGATACGCAGTATTTT
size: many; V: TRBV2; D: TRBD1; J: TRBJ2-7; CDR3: CASGGDRGVREQYF; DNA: TGTGCCAGCGGAGGAGACAGGGGAGTACGGGAGCAGTACTTC
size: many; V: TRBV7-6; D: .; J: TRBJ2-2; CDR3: CASGQRLTENTGELFF; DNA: TGTGCCAGCGGGCAGCGTCTCACAGAGAACACCGGGGAGCTGTTTTTT
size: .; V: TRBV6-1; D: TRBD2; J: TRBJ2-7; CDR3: CASSVPGTSGVGEQYF; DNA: TGTGCCAGCAGTGTCCCCGGGACTAGCGGGGTGGGAGAGCAGTACTTC
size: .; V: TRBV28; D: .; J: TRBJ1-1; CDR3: CASRGYQAFF; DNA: TGTGCCAGTAGGGGCTACCAAGCTTTCTTT
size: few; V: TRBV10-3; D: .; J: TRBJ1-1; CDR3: CAISESGPGLSEAFF; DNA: TGTGCCATCAGTGAGTCGGGGCCAGGGCTGAGTGAAGCTTTCTTT
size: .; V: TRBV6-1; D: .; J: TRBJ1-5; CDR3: CASSEQSGWPQHF; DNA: TGTGCCAGCAGTGAACAGTCCGGTTGGCCCCAGCATTTT
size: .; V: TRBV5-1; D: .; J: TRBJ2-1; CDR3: CASSFQQPSNNEQFF; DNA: TGCGCCAGCAGCTTTCAACAACCTAGCAACAATGAGCAGTTCTTC
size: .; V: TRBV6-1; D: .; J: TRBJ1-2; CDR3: CASTRGGYYGYTF; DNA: TGTGCCAGCACCCGAGGGGGATATTATGGCTACACCTTC
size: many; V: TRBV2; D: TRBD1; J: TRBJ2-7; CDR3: CASSELWRQGGSEQYF; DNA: TGTGCCAGCAGTGAATTATGGAGACAGGGGGGATCCGAGCAGTACTTC
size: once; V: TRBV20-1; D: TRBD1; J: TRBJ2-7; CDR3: CSAKDRGGYEQYF; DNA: TGCAGTGCTAAGGACAGGGGAGGCTACGAGCAGTACTTC
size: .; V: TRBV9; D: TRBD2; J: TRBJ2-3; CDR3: CASSVGLTSLSTDTQYF; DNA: TGTGCCAGCAGCGTAGGTCTGACTAGCTTGAGCACAGATACGCAGTATTTT
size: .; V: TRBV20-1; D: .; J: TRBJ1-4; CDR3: CSGSSDEKLFF; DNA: TGCAGTGGGTCCAGCGATGAAAAACTGTTTTTT
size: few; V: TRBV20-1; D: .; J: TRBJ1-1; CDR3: CSAGGRPEAFF; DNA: TGCAGTGCCGGGGGACGACCTGAAGCTTTCTTT
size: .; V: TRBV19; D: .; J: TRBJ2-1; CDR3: CASSIVAGVNEQFF; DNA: TGTGCCAGTAGTATAGTAGCAGGGGTTAATGAGCAGTTCTTC
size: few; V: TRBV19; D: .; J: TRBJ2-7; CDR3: CASSPDLEAYEQYF; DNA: TGTGCCAGTAGTCCCGATCTCGAAGCCTACGAGCAGTACTTC
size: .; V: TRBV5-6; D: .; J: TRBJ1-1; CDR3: CASSSMMGTEAFF; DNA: TGTGCCAGCAGCTCCATGATGGGCACTGAAGCTTTCTTT
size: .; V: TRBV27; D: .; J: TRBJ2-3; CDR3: CASSFLGHITDTQYF; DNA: TGTGCCAGCAGTTTCCTGGGCCACATCACAGATACGCAGTATTTT
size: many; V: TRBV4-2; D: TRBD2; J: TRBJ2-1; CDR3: CASSRKLAGDNEQFF; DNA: TGTGCCAGCAGCCGCAAACTAGCGGGGGACAATGAGCAGTTCTTC
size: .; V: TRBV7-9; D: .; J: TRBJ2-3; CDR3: CASSLGTEDYTDTQYF; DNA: TGTGCCAGCAGCTTAGGGACGGAGGATTACACAGATACGCAGTATTTT
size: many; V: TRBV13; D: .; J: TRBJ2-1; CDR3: CASSLRTMRQFF; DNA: TGTGCCAGCAGCTTACGGACAATGAGGCAGTTCTTC
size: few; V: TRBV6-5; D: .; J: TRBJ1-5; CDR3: CASSPYRGLSSNQPQHF; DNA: TGTGCCAGCAGTCCCTATAGGGGACTGTCAAGCAATCAGCCCCAGCATTTT
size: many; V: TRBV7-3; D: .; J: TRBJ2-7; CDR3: CASSLISRGPYEQYF; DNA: TGTGCCAGCAGCTTAATTTCCCGGGGACCCTACGAGCAGTACTTC
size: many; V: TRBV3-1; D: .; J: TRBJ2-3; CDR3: CASSLSGGTQYF; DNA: TGTGCCAGCAGCTTAAGTGGGGGTACGCAGTATTTT
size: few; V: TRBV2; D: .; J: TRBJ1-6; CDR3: CASSEWIASPLHF; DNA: TGTGCCAGCAGTGAATGGATAGCCTCACCCCTCCACTTT
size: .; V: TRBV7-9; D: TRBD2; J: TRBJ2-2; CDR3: CASSPQRGATGELFF; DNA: TGTGCCAGCAGCCCCCAGCGGGGGGCCACCGGGGAGCTGTTTTTT
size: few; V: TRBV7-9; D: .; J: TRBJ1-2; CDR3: CASSFYPGRGTNYGYTF; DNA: TGTGCCAGCAGCTTCTATCCCGGGCGGGGAACTAACTATGGCTACACCTTC
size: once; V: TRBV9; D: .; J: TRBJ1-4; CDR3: CASSDTSGRKLFF; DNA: TGTGCCAGCAGCGACACCTCCGGGCGCAAACTGTTTTTT
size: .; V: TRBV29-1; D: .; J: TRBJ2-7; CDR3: CSVLGGSLSSYEQYF; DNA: TGCAGCGTTCTGGGTGGCTCTCTAAGCTCCTACGAGCAGTACTTC
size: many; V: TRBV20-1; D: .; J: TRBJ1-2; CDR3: CSASRQNYGYTF; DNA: TGCAGTGCTAGTCGACAGAACTATGGCTACACCTTC
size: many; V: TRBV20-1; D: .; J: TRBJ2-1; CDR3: CSASAGYSGAFDEQFF; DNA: TGCAGTGCTAGTGCGGGCTATTCAGGGGCGTTCGATGAGCAGTTCTTC
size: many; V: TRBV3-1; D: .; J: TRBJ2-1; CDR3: CASSPFGYADEQFF; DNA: TGTGCCAGCAGCCCCTTCGGGTATGCGGATGAGCAGTTCTTC
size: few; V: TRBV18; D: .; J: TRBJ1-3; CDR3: CASSPMDSGNTIYF; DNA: TGTGCCAGCTCACCGATGGATTCTGGAAACACCATATATTTT
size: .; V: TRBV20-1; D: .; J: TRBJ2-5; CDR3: CSARLGVPQETQYF; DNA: TGCAGTGCTAGATTGGGGGTGCCCCAAGAGACCCAGTACTTC
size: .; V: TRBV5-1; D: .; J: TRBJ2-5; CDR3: CASSLAAGPDSGETQYF; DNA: TGCGCCAGCAGCTTGGCGGCAGGTCCCGATTCAGGAGAGACCCAGTACTTC
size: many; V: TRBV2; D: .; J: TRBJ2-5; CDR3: CASCGRLEVTQYF; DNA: TGTGCCAGCTGCGGACGGTTGGAGGTGACCCAGTACTTC
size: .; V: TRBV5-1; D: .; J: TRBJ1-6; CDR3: CASSSGPAGSPLHF; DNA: TGCGCCAGCAGCTCGGGCCCCGCGGGTTCACCCCTCCACTTT
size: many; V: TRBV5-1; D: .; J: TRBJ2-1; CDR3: CASSPDGNEQFF; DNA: TGCGCCAGCAGTCCGGACGGCAATGAGCAGTTCTTC
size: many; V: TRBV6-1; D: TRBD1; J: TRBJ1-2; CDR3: CASSEVGTGAGYTF; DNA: TGTGCCAGCAGTGAAGTCGGGACAGGGGCTGGCTACACCTTC
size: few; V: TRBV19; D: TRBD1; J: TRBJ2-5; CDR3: CASSIRPGRGRGETQYF; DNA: TGTGCCAGTAGTATCCGCCCGGGCAGGGGGCGCGGGGAGACCCAGTACTTC